Sequencing of this T cell receptor beta chain was carried out in a study of blood T cell repertoires in COVID-19. Study context: COVID-19 samples from acute and convalescent phases originated in the United States, Italy and Spain. The cDNA or gDNA used as material had been derived from T cells, B-cell-depleted T cells, or PBMCs.

CDR1 is SEHNR and CDR2 is FQNEAQ in the germline V gene (reference sequence). This CDR3 has 16 residues. Losses at the gene ends were 2 bases for V and 5 bases for J; bases not matched to a gene: 6. In the original processing: Using reference gene primer amplification, nucleated cell counts were estimated. Some clones are missing from TCRdb's copy, which holds only in-frame ones; the method was immunoSEQ multiplex PCR. For V, J and clone size, that table is used; D and trimming come from the DNA. This table holds approximately 150,000 clones, about nine tenths found once. Material: peripheral blood. The genes are TRBV7-9 and TRBJ1-6; TRBD1 agrees at 7 bases. This receptor was obtained from a woman aged 55-69 years with active or convalescent COVID-19. Here the CDR3 DNA reads TGTGCCAGCAGCTTATTGCGGGGACAGAATAATTCACCCCTCCACTTT. Translating it yields CASSLLRGQNNSPLHF.